This TCR beta chain emerged from a study of T-cell reconstitution after alpha-beta-depleted transplantation in children. This clonotype was counted at least ten times. Unique molecular identifiers tagged the TCRbeta library. TCRdb used MiXCR to reprocess the PCR reads, holding one entry per CDR3 protein. The sample carries about 270,000 distinct CDR3 sequences, around 9.6% recorded once. Germline V gives CDR1 DFQATT, CDR2 SNEGSKA (reference sequence). V trimming: 3 bases; J trimming: 8 bases; junction bases outside the gene matches: 10. CDR3 length: 15 residues. The source is a human donor who donated a stem cell graft to a child with SCID. V usage is TRBV20-1 and J usage is TRBJ1-6, with TRBD1 identical over 7 bases. Sequenced here: PBMCs from the stem cell graft donor, sampled from the stem cell graft. The DNA of the CDR3 is TGCAGTGCTAGCGCTTCGACAGGGAGGGATTCACCCCTCCACTTT. Translated, it gives CSASASTGRDSPLHF.